This T cell receptor (beta chain) was profiled in a study of blood T cell repertoires in COVID-19. Across the study: The samples span acute and convalescent COVID-19 from the United States, Italy and Spain. Sources were T cells, B-cell-depleted T cells, or PBMCs; the material itself was cDNA or gDNA.

Per the study methods: Reference gene primer amplification gave nucleated cell count estimates. Clones were sequenced by immunoSEQ multiplex PCR, and TCRdb holds only the in-frame ones, with some missing. V, J and clone size are those of that table, while D and trimming were read from the DNA. The sample lists about 160,000 clones, more than 80% seen once, with approximately 11% in the top ten. The V gene's germline CDR1 is MDHEN and CDR2 SYDVKM. The CDR3 spans 15 residues. V lost 4 bases and J lost 2; bases outside the gene matches: 7. Sequencing was done on a sample of peripheral blood. The chain has TRBV28 and TRBJ2-5; 7 bases are a match to TRBD1. The clonotype was recovered from a human donor in a cohort sampled during active COVID-19. CDR3 sequence reads: CASSSRQGPQETQYF. The CDR3 bases are TGTGCCAGCAGTTCCCGACAGGGTCCACAAGAGACCCAGTACTTC.